Listed below are T cell receptor beta chains from one sample, sequenced in a study of blood T cell repertoires in COVID-19. This table comes from immunoSEQ multiplex PCR, and its TCRdb copy is limited to in-frame clones, with some not included. Found here are about 200,000 clones, approximately 80% of them singletons; the top ten hold less than 15%. The sample comprised peripheral blood. All receptors derive from a human donor in a cohort sampled during active COVID-19. Both conserved end residues are part of each CDR3. A D gene is named only where the DNA matches it firmly. Clone sizes are given selectively: once, few, many, or a class where the clone is expanded.

abundance	j_gene	d_gene	v_gene	CDR3aa	CDR3nt
-	TRBJ2-7	TRBD1	TRBV6-4	CASSRDRGYEQYF	TGTGCCAGCAGTCGGGACAGGGGATACGAGCAGTACTTC
few	TRBJ2-2	TRBD1	TRBV4-2	CASSQDGTVVVRELFF	TGTGCCAGCAGCCAAGACGGGACAGTCGTCGTAAGGGAGCTGTTTTTT
-	TRBJ2-5	TRBD1	TRBV7-9	CASSTTGDQETQYF	TGTGCCAGCAGTACGACAGGGGACCAAGAGACCCAGTACTTC
-	TRBJ2-7	TRBD2	TRBV28	CASGNSGRALEQYF	TGTGCCAGCGGAAATAGCGGGAGGGCCCTCGAGCAGTACTTC
-	TRBJ2-2	TRBD2	TRBV19	CAIGTSGRTGELFF	TGTGCCATCGGGACTAGCGGGCGCACCGGGGAGCTGTTTTTT
-	TRBJ2-5	TRBD2	TRBV27	CASKALAGVETQYF	TGTGCCAGCAAGGCCCTAGCGGGAGTGGAGACCCAGTACTTC
-	TRBJ2-1	-	TRBV5-6	CASSLSNEQFF	TGTGCCAGCAGCCTTAGTAATGAGCAGTTCTTC
-	TRBJ1-1	-	TRBV6-5	CASRDRPKNTEAFF	TGTGCCAGCCGAGACAGGCCGAAGAACACTGAAGCTTTCTTT
-	TRBJ2-1	TRBD2	TRBV10-2	CASSSGTSGNFRVNEQFF	TGCGCCAGCAGCAGCGGGACTAGCGGGAACTTTAGGGTCAATGAGCAGTTCTTC
-	TRBJ2-7	TRBD1	TRBV3-1/TRBV3-2	CASSPGTGGYEQYF	TGTGCCAGCAGCCCGGGGACAGGGGGCTACGAGCAGTACTTC
-	TRBJ2-5	-	TRBV18	CASSPGIKETQYF	TGTGCCAGCTCACCCGGGATTAAAGAGACCCAGTACTTC
-	TRBJ2-1	TRBD2	TRBV5-1	CASSLAGSSHNEQFF	TGCGCCAGCAGTCTAGCGGGAAGCTCCCACAATGAGCAGTTCTTC
-	TRBJ2-7	-	TRBV20-1	CSASPGPEQYF	TGCAGTGCGTCCCCAGGGCCCGAGCAGTACTTC
-	TRBJ1-6	-	TRBV5-1	CASSFTYNSPLHF	TGCGCCAGCAGCTTCACCTATAATTCACCCCTCCACTTT
-	TRBJ2-3	-	TRBV29-1	CSVLPRGRADTQYF	TGCAGCGTTTTACCGCGGGGAAGGGCAGATACGCAGTATTTT
-	TRBJ1-5	-	TRBV13	CASSYGNRGNQPQHF	TGTGCCAGCAGCTACGGTAACAGGGGCAATCAGCCCCAGCATTTT
-	TRBJ1-2	TRBD1	TRBV7-9	CASSLVGGDYTF	TGTGCCAGCAGCTTGGTAGGGGGCGACTACACCTTC
few	TRBJ2-7	-	TRBV4-2	CASSQGRERPYEQYF	TGTGCCAGCAGCCAAGGACGGGAACGACCCTACGAGCAGTACTTC
-	TRBJ1-3	TRBD1	TRBV7-9	CASRGGQSAVDGIYF	TGTGCCAGCAGGGGGGGACAGTCGGCAGTCGACGGCATATATTTT
-	TRBJ1-2	-	TRBV6-6	CASSHDSDYGYTF	TGTGCCAGCAGCCACGACAGCGACTATGGCTACACCTTC
-	TRBJ2-7	-	TRBV12-3/TRBV12-4	CASSMGPSYEQYF	TGTGCCAGCAGTATGGGGCCGAGCTACGAGCAGTACTTC
-	TRBJ2-3	TRBD1	TRBV3-1/TRBV3-2	CASSSRQGRTDTQYF	TGTGCCAGCAGTTCCCGACAGGGGAGGACAGATACGCAGTATTTT
-	TRBJ2-1	-	TRBV27	CASSVEDSTYNEQFF	TGTGCCAGCAGTGTTGAGGACAGTACCTACAATGAGCAGTTCTTC
-	TRBJ2-7	TRBD2	TRBV19	CASSISASGTLYEQYF	TGTGCCAGTAGTATTTCGGCTAGCGGCACCCTCTACGAGCAGTACTTC
-	TRBJ2-7	-	TRBV12-3/TRBV12-4	CASSSDYEQYF	TGTGCCAGCAGTAGCGACTACGAGCAGTACTTC
once	TRBJ2-2	-	TRBV18	CASSLNQGGELFF	TGTGCCAGCTCCCTTAACCAGGGCGGGGAGCTGTTTTTT
-	TRBJ2-1	-	TRBV12-3/TRBV12-4	CASSSLQGYEQFF	TGTGCCAGCAGTTCCTTACAGGGCTATGAGCAGTTCTTC
-	TRBJ2-1	-	TRBV27	CASLLVNEQFF	TGTGCCAGCCTCCTTGTTAATGAGCAGTTCTTC
-	TRBJ2-1	-	TRBV10-2	CASGHEGVPYNEQFF	TGCGCCAGCGGCCACGAGGGAGTACCCTACAATGAGCAGTTCTTC
-	TRBJ1-3	-	TRBV11-2	CASTSGGRHTIYF	TGTGCCAGCACTTCGGGCGGGAGACACACCATATATTTT
-	TRBJ1-3	-	TRBV18	CASSRPGNTIYF	TGTGCCAGCTCACGGCCTGGAAACACCATATATTTT
-	TRBJ2-5	-	TRBV28	CASSLPWTEETQYF	TGTGCCAGCAGTTTACCCTGGACAGAAGAGACCCAGTACTTC
-	TRBJ2-2	-	TRBV5-1	CASSLPGVTGELFF	TGCGCCAGCAGTTTACCGGGAGTTACCGGGGAGCTGTTTTTT
-	TRBJ1-1	TRBD1	TRBV5-1	CASSGGQGDRMNTEAFF	TGCGCCAGCAGCGGGGGACAGGGGGATCGCATGAACACTGAAGCTTTCTTT
-	TRBJ2-1	TRBD2	TRBV5-1	CASSAGLAGGQQFF	TGCGCCAGCAGCGCAGGACTAGCGGGAGGACAGCAGTTCTTC
-	TRBJ2-7	TRBD2	TRBV19	CASSMSGTSGFYEQYF	TGTGCCAGTAGTATGTCCGGGACTAGCGGGTTCTACGAGCAGTACTTC
-	TRBJ2-7	-	TRBV12-3/TRBV12-4	CASSRGFRQYF	TGTGCCAGCAGCCGGGGGTTTAGGCAGTACTTC
few	TRBJ1-6	-	TRBV3-1/TRBV3-2	CASRQQGMRNSPLHF	TGTGCCAGCAGGCAACAGGGAATGCGGAATTCACCCCTCCACTTT
-	TRBJ1-6	TRBD1	TRBV14	CASSQGRDRVHNSPLHF	TGTGCCAGCAGCCAAGGCCGGGACAGGGTTCATAATTCACCCCTCCACTTT
-	TRBJ2-3	-	TRBV9	CASSVEVAHTDTQYF	TGTGCCAGCAGCGTAGAAGTAGCGCACACAGATACGCAGTATTTT